The present T cell receptor (beta chain) was sequenced within a study of OX40 agonist ivuxolimab in advanced cancers. Background for the entire study: Ivuxolimab was a fully human IgG2 agonistic monoclonal antibody targeting the costimulatory receptor OX40 (CD134). Peripheral TCRbeta sequencing aimed to test whether ivuxolimab altered TCR sequence diversity and caused clonal T-cell expansion. Of the roughly 52 dose-escalation patients, hepatocellular carcinoma was present in roughly 19, melanoma in around 15, renal cell carcinoma in 9 and head and neck cancer in 9. Three dose-escalation patients achieved partial responses, one with hepatocellular carcinoma and two with cutaneous melanoma. Patients were allowed to have had prior anti-PD-1, anti-PD-L1 or anti-CTLA-4 therapy, and around 43% of the dose-escalation patients had been treated with checkpoint inhibitors. Intravenous ivuxolimab was administered to patients every 2 weeks at six dose levels: 0.01, 0.1, 0.3, 1.5, 3 and 10 mg/kg. The paper reports the monotherapy dose-escalation portion (N of about 50 patients) of the phase I ivuxolimab trial. The dose-escalation cohort was around 83% male with a mean age of about 54 years, ranging from about 23 to 85. Findings and caveats that apply to the study as a whole: Low levels of normalized T-cell clonal expansion were also seen in some patients who did not respond. Antigen specificity was not determined for the clonally expanded peripheral T cells. After ivuxolimab, expanded clones were on average more numerous among CD8+ T cells than among CD4+ T cells. In the 0.1-3.0 mg/kg groups, partial responders were among the patients with the lowest normalized peripheral clonal expansion, particularly in CD8+ T cells. At doses of 0.1 to 3.0 mg/kg, clonal expansion of both CD4+ and CD8+ T cells in blood was seen between baseline and week 6.

To sequence the TCRbeta CDR3 region, genomic DNA was isolated from the sorted cells. The immunoSEQ Assay was used to sequence the TCRbeta CDR3 regions. Imported from immuneACCESS, the table was reduced by TCRdb to in-frame sequences with V and J called. These copies leave out some clones; in studies compared against another copy, an unresolved V gene accounts for under half, and the cause of the remainder is not known. Counted in this sample were tens of thousands of clones; around 86% of them appeared once. Clones ranked in the top ten supply approximately 0.93% of the sample. CDR1 is given as MNHEY and CDR2 as SVGAGI, both from the germline V gene. The CDR3, cysteine through phenylalanine, is 12 amino acids long. This entry keeps only the CDR3 DNA: 36 bases, framed from base 1. V and J are truncated by 2 bases and 4 bases respectively, leaving an intervening sequence of 3 bases. Patients with a history of autoimmune disease or receiving systemic immunosuppression were excluded from the trial. In every dose cohort, peripheral blood was drawn for TCR sequencing at baseline, cycle 4 day 1, and cycle 7 day 1. Samples came from an open-label, multicenter, first-in-human phase I dose-escalation trial of ivuxolimab. Adults with locally advanced or metastatic melanoma, renal cell carcinoma, hepatocellular carcinoma or head and neck squamous cell carcinoma were enrolled in the trial. CD4+ and CD8+ T cells were sorted separately from peripheral blood before TCR sequencing.

Details on this clone: The target of this receptor is not known. It has no much larger one-base neighbor in the sample; base qualities were not kept.

The material sequenced was CD4+ or CD8+ T cells sorted from blood, taken in a trial of the OX40 agonist ivuxolimab. The TCR comes from an adult with an advanced solid tumor such as melanoma, head and neck, liver or kidney cancer. Here the chain combines TRBV6-5 and TRBJ1-5, with no reliable assignment of the D segment. The CDR3 protein is CASSYANQPQHF. The DNA sequence is TGTGCCAGCAGTTACGCGAATCAGCCCCAGCATTTT.